These 26 T cell receptor beta chains were sequenced from one sample in a study of siplizumab effects on memory and regulatory T cells. Coculture of mixed lymphocyte reaction cells was performed at 37°C for roughly six days. What these receptors recognize is not known. Some clones are missing from TCRdb's copy, which holds only in-frame ones; the method was immunoSEQ multiplex PCR. This sample yields around 13,000 clones, of which approximately 37% are seen a single time; 10% belongs to the top ten. The specimen was CFSE-low (dividing) CD8+ T cells sorted from an allogeneic mixed lymphocyte reaction. The receptor set was obtained from a human donor in good health; the cells came from an allogeneic mixed lymphocyte reaction.

In this sample, this clone is medium-sized. The V and J genes are TRBV4-3 and TRBJ2-3; 12 bases agree with TRBD2. The germline V gene has CDR1 LGHNA and CDR2 YSLEER. The junction had 12 bases not matched to a gene; V was cut back by 4 bases and J by 4 bases. The CDR3 sequence is 18 residues long. CDR3 sequence (DNA): TGCGCCAGCAGCCCACCTCGGACTAGCGGGGTGACCCCAGATACGCAGTATTTT. This encodes CASSPPRTSGVTPDTQYF.

The V gene is TRBV5-5, the J gene TRBJ1-4; TRBD1 aligns across 7 bases. The CDR3 is 14 residues long. Germline values: CDR1 SGHKS, CDR2 YYEKEE (reference sequence). The V gene end was trimmed by 4 bases and the J gene end by 4 bases; junction bases not matched to a gene: 4. The DNA for the CDR3 is TGTGCCAGCAGCGATGGGACAGTTAATGAAAAACTGTTTTTT. It codes for CASSDGTVNEKLFF.

This clone is termed medium-sized (0.01 to 0.1%). This chain joins TRBV7-9 and TRBJ2-1; possible D gene TRBD2, 7 bases. V was shortened by 1 base and J by 2 bases, with 15 bases between the two germline ends. Germline V gene sequence: CDR1 SEHNR, CDR2 FQNEAQ (reference sequence). This CDR3 has 17 amino acids. The CDR3 spells CASSLVIRRGPYNEQFF. The CDR3 DNA sequence: TGTGCCAGCAGCTTAGTAATCCGGCGGGGGCCCTACAATGAGCAGTTCTTC.

This sequence joins TRBV2 and TRBJ2-1; TRBD2 agrees at 9 bases. The CDR3 consists of 16 residues. With V trimmed by 3 bases and J by 4 bases, 7 bases remained unmatched. Looked up from germline, CDR1 is SNHLY and CDR2 is FYNNEI. The CDR3 DNA sequence: TGTGCCAGCAGTGAGGCCGGGACTAGCTTATACAATGAGCAGTTCTTC. As protein: CASSEAGTSLYNEQFF.

This clone counts as medium-sized. The chain joins TRBV21-1 to TRBJ2-5; the table's D call, TRBD1, was not checked against the DNA. TRBV21-1 is listed as a pseudogene. The CDR3 length is 12 residues. The CDR3 DNA sequence: TGTGCCAGCATACACAGGGAAGAGACCCAGTACTTC. It translates to CASIHREETQYF.

The chain employs TRBV6-5 and TRBJ1-1, with 9 bases identical to TRBD1. Trimming removed 2 bases from V and 4 bases from J; junction bases left unmatched: 2. The CDR3 is 14 residues long. CDR1 MNHEY and CDR2 SVGAGI come from the germline V gene. CDR3 bases: TGTGCCAGCAGTTACGGGACAGGGACCACTGAAGCTTTCTTT. This encodes CASSYGTGTTEAFF.

This clone was counted ten times or more. The V and J genes are TRBV6-5 and TRBJ2-2; 10 bases map to TRBD2. The CDR3 length is 16 residues. Germline V gene sequence: CDR1 MNHEY, CDR2 SVGAGI. V was clipped by 3 bases and J by 4 bases; unmatched bases: 5. The CDR3 reads CASSYNVAGGTGELFF. In nucleotides, the CDR3 is TGTGCCAGCAGTTATAACGTAGCGGGAGGCACCGGGGAGCTGTTTTTT.

The rearrangement uses TRBV7-9 and TRBJ1-6, with D maybe TRBD1 (6 bases). The CDR3 is 12 residues long. Germline V gives CDR1 SEHNR, CDR2 FQNEAQ (reference sequence). Trimming removed 5 bases from V and 11 bases from J, with 10 bases in between. The chain's CDR3 is CASSSTGPPLHF. CDR3 nucleotide sequence: TGTGCCAGCAGCAGTACAGGGCCACCCCTCCACTTT.

This clone turned up a few times. The chain employs TRBV5-8 and TRBJ2-7; D gene unclear. V dropped 0 bases and J dropped 4 bases, with 5 bases sitting between them. Looked up from germline, CDR1 is SGHTS and CDR2 is YDEGEE. This CDR3 has 12 residues. Here the CDR3 DNA reads TGTGCCAGCAGCTTGGGACAATACGAGCAGTACTTC. Its protein product is CASSLGQYEQYF.

This chain connects TRBV14 to TRBJ1-2; D might be TRBD1 (5 bases). Germline V gives CDR1 SGHDN, CDR2 FVKESK. The CDR3 is made up of 15 amino acids. V was trimmed by 4 bases and J by 4 bases, leaving 16 bases between them. CDR3 sequence: CASSRLQGWGYGYTF. CDR3 nucleotide sequence: TGTGCCAGCAGCCGATTGCAGGGATGGGGCTATGGCTACACCTTC.

V and J are TRBV28 and TRBJ1-2; no definite D call. V lost 1 base and J lost 4, with 7 bases in between. The CDR3 length is 13 residues. Germline CDR1 reads MDHEN; CDR2 reads SYDVKM. CDR3: CASSLSLFYGYTF. CDR3 coding DNA: TGTGCCAGCAGTTTATCCCTCTTCTATGGCTACACCTTC.

The chain links TRBV5-1 to TRBJ1-1; 7 bases are a match to TRBD1. CDR1 is SGHRS and CDR2 is YFSETQ in the germline V gene. The ends lost 2 bases at V and 3 bases at J; junction bases unmatched: 7. This CDR3 is built from 15 residues. In DNA form, the CDR3 reads TGCGCCAGCAGCTTACTACAGGGGATGGACACTGAAGCTTTCTTT. This translates into CASSLLQGMDTEAFF.

V usage is TRBV4-1 and J usage is TRBJ1-5; possibly TRBD1 for D (6 bases). Germline values: CDR1 MGHRA, CDR2 YSYEKL. The CDR3 extends over 16 amino acids. Trimming removed 4 bases at V and 3 bases at J, with 16 bases between. The CDR3 loop reads CASSPSAQGLNQPQHF. CDR3 in DNA: TGCGCCAGCAGCCCCTCGGCCCAGGGGCTCAATCAGCCCCAGCATTTT.

By share, this clone ranks as medium-sized. The chain combines TRBV18 with TRBJ1-2; 7 bases match TRBD1. V lost 1 base, J lost 4 bases, and 6 bases stayed unmatched. The germline V gene has CDR1 KGHSH and CDR2 LQKENI. This CDR3 is built from 15 residues. CDR3 sequence: CASSPQGQLPYGYTF. Here the CDR3 DNA reads TGTGCCAGCTCACCACAGGGACAGCTACCCTATGGCTACACCTTC.

This chain links TRBV7-3 with TRBJ2-3; D may be TRBD1 or TRBD2 (5 bases each). The CDR3 is 15 residues long. The ends were cut back, 2 bases at V and 3 bases at J, with 12 bases in the middle. CDR1 and CDR2 (germline): SGHTA, FQGTGA. CDR3 DNA sequence: TGTGCCAGCAGCTTATGGGGAGAGGGGACAGATACGCAGTATTTT. This sequence encodes CASSLWGEGTDTQYF.

The V gene is TRBV7-9, the J gene TRBJ2-1; maybe TRBD2 (6 bases). The CDR3 has 11 residues. CDR1 SEHNR and CDR2 FQNEAQ come from the germline V gene (reference sequence). The V end was cut by 3 bases, the J end by 9 bases, with 6 bases between. The CDR3 region is CASSFSGEQFF. The CDR3 coding sequence is TGTGCCAGCAGCTTTAGCGGTGAGCAGTTCTTC.

This chain links TRBV6-4 with TRBJ2-1, with D perhaps matching TRBD1 (6 bases). The CDR3 has 17 amino acids. Germline CDR1 is MRHNA and CDR2 is SNTAGT. The germline V and J ends were trimmed by 3 bases and 5 bases, with 20 bases remaining between them. The CDR3 is CASSDWGWGPPNNEQFF. The CDR3 nucleotides are TGTGCCAGCAGTGATTGGGGGTGGGGGCCGCCTAACAATGAGCAGTTCTTC.

The chain is built from TRBV6-5 and TRBJ1-5; possible D gene TRBD1, 5 bases. This CDR3 region has 14 residues. Deletions cut 5 bases from V and 5 bases from J, with 13 bases between. In germline, CDR1 is MNHEY, CDR2 SVGAGI. The chain's CDR3 is CASSKLTGYQPQHF. In DNA, the CDR3 is TGTGCCAGCAGTAAACTCACAGGTTATCAGCCCCAGCATTTT.

The chain employs TRBV7-2 and TRBJ2-7, with 8 bases matching TRBD1. The CDR3 runs 17 residues. J was trimmed by 1 base and V by 3 bases; bases with no gene match: 11. Germline CDR1 is SGHTA and CDR2 is FQGNSA. The CDR3 region is CASSFLKSTGVSYEQYF. CDR3 DNA: TGTGCCAGCAGCTTTTTAAAATCGACAGGGGTTTCCTACGAGCAGTACTTC.

The sample holds a few counts of this clone. One junction end does not reproduce the germline sequence, and a read error may be involved. V usage is TRBV7-7 and J usage is TRBJ2-7; 7 bases agree with TRBD2. From germline, CDR1 is SSHAT and CDR2 FNYEAQ (reference sequence). The CDR3 sequence is 16 residues long. Here the CDR3 DNA reads TGTGCTAGCAGCTTAGAGGGACCTGGGGGGGCCTACGAGCAGTACTTC. It is translated as CASSLEGPGGAYEQYF.

The rearrangement joins TRBV27 to TRBJ2-2, with 12 positions matching TRBD1. CDR1 is MNHEY and CDR2 is SMNVEV in the germline V gene (reference sequence). Trimming at V came to 1 base and at J to 5 bases, leaving 5 bases not matched to a gene. The CDR3 runs 17 residues. The CDR3 sequence: CASSLLGDRGRTGELFF. For the CDR3, the DNA is TGTGCCAGCAGTTTATTGGGGGACAGGGGGCGGACCGGGGAGCTGTTTTTT.

This clone was observed a handful of times. The chain employs TRBV30 and TRBJ1-1, with no clear D. Germline V CDR1 and CDR2: GTSNPN, SVGIG (reference sequence). V shed 1 base and J shed 1 base, with 7 bases lying between them. This CDR3 is built from 13 residues. CDR3 in amino acids: CAWSAARNTEAFF. The CDR3 region has the DNA TGTGCCTGGAGTGCCGCGCGGAACACTGAAGCTTTCTTT.

CDR3 nucleotide sequence: TGTGCCAGCAGCTTGCCTAGCGGGGGGGAAAACGAGCAGTACTTC. This codes for CASSLPSGGENEQYF. The V call is TRBV13, the J call TRBJ2-7; 12 positions agree with TRBD2. V lost 3 bases and J lost 5; bases outside the gene matches: 5. This CDR3 has 15 residues. Germline CDR1 and CDR2: PRHDT and FYEKMQ (reference sequence).

The chain recombines TRBV19 with TRBJ2-1; 7 nucleotides match TRBD2. Germline values: CDR1 LNHDA, CDR2 SQIVND (reference sequence). CDR3 length: 17 amino acids. The V gene end was trimmed by 5 bases and the J gene end by 2 bases; junction bases not matched to a gene: 12. CDR3 nucleotides: TGTGCCAGTAGTCTCCCCAACCTAGCGGAGGCCTACAATGAGCAGTTCTTC. Its protein is CASSLPNLAEAYNEQFF.

This chain connects TRBV6-1 to TRBJ1-2, with 8 bases fitting TRBD1. Germline V gives CDR1 MNHNS, CDR2 SASEGT. There are 14 residues in the CDR3. Trimming cost V 6 bases and J 7 bases; bases outside gene matches: 10. This CDR3 is CASRNQGALLGYTF. The CDR3 DNA follows: TGTGCCAGCAGAAATCAGGGGGCCCTACTTGGCTACACCTTC.

By its share, this clone is medium-sized. The chain joins TRBV7-9 to TRBJ1-1, with D hard to call. Germline V CDR1 and CDR2: SEHNR, FQNEAQ (reference sequence). The CDR3 loop spans 15 amino acids. V lost 5 bases, J lost 4 bases, and 17 bases lay in between. The CDR3 spells CASSPPLGVVTEAFF. The DNA of the CDR3 is TGTGCCAGCAGCCCACCCCTCGGGGTGGTCACTGAAGCTTTCTTT.